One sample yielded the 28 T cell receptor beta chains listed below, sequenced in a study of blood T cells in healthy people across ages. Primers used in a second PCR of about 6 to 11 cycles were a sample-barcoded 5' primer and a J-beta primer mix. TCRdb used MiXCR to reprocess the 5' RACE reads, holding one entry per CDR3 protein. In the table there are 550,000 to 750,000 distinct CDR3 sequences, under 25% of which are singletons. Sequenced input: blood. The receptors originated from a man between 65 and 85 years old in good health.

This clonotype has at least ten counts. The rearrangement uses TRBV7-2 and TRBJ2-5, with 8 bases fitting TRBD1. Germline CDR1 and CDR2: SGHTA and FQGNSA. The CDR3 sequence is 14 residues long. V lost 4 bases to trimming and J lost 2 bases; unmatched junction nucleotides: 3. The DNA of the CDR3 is TGTGCCAGCAGCTCGACAGGGGCGCAAGAGACCCAGTACTTC. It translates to CASSSTGAQETQYF.

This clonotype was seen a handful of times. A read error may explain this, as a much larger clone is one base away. In DNA, the CDR3 is TGTGCCAGCAGCTCACAGACCTCCTACGAGCAGTACTTC. The encoded protein is CASSSQTSYEQYF. The V gene is TRBV7-2, the J gene TRBJ2-7; no definite D call. The V and J ends lost 4 bases and 0 bases respectively, with 7 bases between them. Germline V gene sequence: CDR1 SGHTA, CDR2 FQGNSA. The CDR3 is 13 amino acids.

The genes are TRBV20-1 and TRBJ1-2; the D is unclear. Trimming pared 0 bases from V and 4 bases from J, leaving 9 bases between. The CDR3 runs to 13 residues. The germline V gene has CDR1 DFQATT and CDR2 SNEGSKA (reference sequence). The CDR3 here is CSARDQNLYGYTF. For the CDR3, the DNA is TGCAGTGCTAGAGACCAAAACCTCTATGGCTACACCTTC.

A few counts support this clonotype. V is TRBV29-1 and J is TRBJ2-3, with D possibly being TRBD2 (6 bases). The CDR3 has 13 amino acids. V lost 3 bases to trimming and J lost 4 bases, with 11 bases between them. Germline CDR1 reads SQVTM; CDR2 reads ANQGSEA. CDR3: CSVDRSGADTQYF. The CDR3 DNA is TGCAGCGTTGATCGGTCGGGGGCAGATACGCAGTATTTT.

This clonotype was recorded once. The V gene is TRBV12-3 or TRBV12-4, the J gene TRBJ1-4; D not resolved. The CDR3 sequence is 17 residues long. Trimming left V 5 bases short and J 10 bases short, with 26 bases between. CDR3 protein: CASSPWPTVPADVKLFF. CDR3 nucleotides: TGTGCCAGCAGTCCTTGGCCCACAGTTCCGGCCGATGTAAAACTGTTTTTT.

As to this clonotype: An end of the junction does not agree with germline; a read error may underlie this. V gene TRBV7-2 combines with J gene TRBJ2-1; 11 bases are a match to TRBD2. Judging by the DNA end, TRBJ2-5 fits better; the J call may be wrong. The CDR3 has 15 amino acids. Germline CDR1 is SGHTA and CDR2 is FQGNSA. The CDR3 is CATSGGSGRGETQYF. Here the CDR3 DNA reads TGTGCCACCAGCGGGGGTAGCGGGAGGGGAGAGACCCAGTACTTC.

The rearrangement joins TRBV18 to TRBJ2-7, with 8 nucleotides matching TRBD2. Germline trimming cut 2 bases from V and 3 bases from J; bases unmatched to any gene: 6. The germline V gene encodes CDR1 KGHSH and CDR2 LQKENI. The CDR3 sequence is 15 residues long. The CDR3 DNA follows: TGTGCCAGCTCACCAGTGACTAGCGCTATCTACGAGCAGTACTTC. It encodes CASSPVTSAIYEQYF.

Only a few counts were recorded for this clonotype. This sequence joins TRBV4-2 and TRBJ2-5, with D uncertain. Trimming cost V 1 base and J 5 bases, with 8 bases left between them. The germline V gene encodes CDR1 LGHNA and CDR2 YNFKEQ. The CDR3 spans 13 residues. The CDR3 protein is CASSQGVSETQYF. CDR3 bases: TGTGCCAGCAGCCAAGGGGTCTCGGAGACCCAGTACTTC.

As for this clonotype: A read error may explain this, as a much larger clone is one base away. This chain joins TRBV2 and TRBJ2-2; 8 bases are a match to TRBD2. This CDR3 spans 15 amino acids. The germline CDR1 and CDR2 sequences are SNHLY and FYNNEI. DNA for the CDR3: TGTGCCAGCAGCGGAGCGGGAGAGGACACCGGGGAGCTGGTTTTT. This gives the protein CASSGAGEDTGELVF.

CDR3 amino acids: CASSYTSGNGEQYF. The CDR3 bases are TGCGCCAGCAGCTATACTAGCGGGAATGGCGAGCAGTACTTC. The V and J genes are TRBV5-1 and TRBJ2-7; 10 bases agree with TRBD2. The germline gives CDR1 SGHRS, CDR2 YFSETQ. This CDR3 region has 14 residues. V gave up 3 bases and J gave up 6 bases; unmatched junction bases: 6.

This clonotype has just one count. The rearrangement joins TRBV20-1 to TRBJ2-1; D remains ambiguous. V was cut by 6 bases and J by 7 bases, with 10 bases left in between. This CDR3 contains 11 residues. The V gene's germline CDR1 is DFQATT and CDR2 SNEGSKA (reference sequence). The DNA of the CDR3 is TGCAGTGCCGCCGTAGGGAATGAGCAGTTCTTC. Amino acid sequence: CSAAVGNEQFF.

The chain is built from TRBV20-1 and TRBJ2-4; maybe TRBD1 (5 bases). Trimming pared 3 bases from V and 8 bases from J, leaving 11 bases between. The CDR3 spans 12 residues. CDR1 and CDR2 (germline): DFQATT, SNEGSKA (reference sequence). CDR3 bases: TGCAGTGCTAGGGGGAAAGGGGACATTCAGTACTTC. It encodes CSARGKGDIQYF.

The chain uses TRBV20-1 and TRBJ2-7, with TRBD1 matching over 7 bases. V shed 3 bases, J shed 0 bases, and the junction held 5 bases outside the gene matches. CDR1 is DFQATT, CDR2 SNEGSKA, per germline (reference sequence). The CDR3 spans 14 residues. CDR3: CSARDRDSSYEQYF. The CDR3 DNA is TGCAGTGCTAGGGACCGGGACAGCTCCTACGAGCAGTACTTC.

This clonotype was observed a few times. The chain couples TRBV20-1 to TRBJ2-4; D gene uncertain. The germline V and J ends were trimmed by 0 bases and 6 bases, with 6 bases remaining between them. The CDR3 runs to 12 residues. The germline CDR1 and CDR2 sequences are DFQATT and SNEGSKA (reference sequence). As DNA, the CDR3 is TGCAGTGCTAGAGAGAGTGGAAACATTCAGTACTTC. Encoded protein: CSARESGNIQYF.

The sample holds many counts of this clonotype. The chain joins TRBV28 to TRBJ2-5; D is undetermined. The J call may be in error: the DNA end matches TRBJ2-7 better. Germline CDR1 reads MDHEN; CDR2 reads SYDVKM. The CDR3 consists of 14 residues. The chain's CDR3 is CASSTLQSTDEQYF. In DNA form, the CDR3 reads TGTGCCAGCAGTACCCTCCAAAGCACGGACGAGCAGTACTTC.

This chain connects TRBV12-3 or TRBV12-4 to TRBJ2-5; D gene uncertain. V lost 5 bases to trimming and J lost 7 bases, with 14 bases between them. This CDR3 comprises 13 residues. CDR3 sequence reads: CASSPREGVTQYF. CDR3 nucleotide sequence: TGTGCCAGCAGTCCCCGTGAAGGTGTGACCCAGTACTTC.

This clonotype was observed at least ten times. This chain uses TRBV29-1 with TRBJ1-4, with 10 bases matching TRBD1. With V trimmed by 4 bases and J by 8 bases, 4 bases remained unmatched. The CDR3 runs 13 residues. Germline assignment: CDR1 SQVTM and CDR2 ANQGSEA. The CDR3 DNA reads TGCAGCGTTGGCGGGACAGGGGTCGAAAAACTGTTTTTT. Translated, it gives CSVGGTGVEKLFF.

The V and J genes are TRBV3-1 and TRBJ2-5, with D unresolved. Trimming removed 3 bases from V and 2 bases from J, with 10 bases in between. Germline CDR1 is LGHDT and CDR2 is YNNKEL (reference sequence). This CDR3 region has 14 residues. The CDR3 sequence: CASSHSGPQETQYF. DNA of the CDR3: TGTGCCAGCAGCCATTCCGGCCCTCAAGAGACCCAGTACTTC.

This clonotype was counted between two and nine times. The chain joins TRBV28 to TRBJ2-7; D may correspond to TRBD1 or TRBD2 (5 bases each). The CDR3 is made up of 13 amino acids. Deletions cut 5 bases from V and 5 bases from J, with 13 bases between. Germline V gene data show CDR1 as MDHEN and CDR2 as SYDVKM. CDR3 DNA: TGTGCCAGCAGTGTCAGGGACCCCCACGAGCAGTACTTC. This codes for CASSVRDPHEQYF. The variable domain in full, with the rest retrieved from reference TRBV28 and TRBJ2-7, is DVKVTQSSRYLVKRTGEKVFLECVQDMDHENMFWYRQDPGLGLRLIYFSYDVKMKEKGDIPEGYSVSREKKERFSLILESASTNQTSMYLCASSVRDPHEQYFGPGTRLTVT.

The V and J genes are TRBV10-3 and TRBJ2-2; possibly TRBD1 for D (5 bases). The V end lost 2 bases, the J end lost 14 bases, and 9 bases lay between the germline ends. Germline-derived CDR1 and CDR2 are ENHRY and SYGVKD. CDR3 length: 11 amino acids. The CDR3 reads CAISEQGPLFF. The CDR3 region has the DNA TGTGCCATCAGTGAGCAGGGTCCCCTGTTTTTT.

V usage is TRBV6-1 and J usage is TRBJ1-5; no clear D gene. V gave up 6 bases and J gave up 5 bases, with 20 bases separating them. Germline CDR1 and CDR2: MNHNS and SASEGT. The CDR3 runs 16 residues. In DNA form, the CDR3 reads TGTGCCAGCAGCCATTTCCGAGGCGGGCATCATCAGCCCCAGCATTTT. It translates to CASSHFRGGHHQPQHF.

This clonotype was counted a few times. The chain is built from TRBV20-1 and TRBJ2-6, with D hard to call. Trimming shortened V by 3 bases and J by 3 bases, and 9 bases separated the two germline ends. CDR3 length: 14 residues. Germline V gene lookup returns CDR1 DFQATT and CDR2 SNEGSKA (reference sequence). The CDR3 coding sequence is TGCAGTGCTAGGGGCTCCTATGGGGCCAACGTCCTGACTTTC. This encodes CSARGSYGANVLTF.

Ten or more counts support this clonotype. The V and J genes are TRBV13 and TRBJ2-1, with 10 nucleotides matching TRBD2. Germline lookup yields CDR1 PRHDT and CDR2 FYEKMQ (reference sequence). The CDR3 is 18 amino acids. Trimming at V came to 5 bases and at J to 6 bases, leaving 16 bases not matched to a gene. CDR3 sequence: CASSPTIAGGPQINEQFF. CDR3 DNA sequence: TGTGCCAGCAGCCCAACGATAGCGGGAGGTCCCCAAATCAATGAGCAGTTCTTC.

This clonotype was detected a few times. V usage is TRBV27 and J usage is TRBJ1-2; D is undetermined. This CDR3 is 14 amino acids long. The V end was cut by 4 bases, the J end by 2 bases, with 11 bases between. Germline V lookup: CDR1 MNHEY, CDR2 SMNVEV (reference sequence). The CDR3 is CASSSDGRNYGYTF. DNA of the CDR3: TGTGCCAGCAGTTCGGATGGACGGAACTATGGCTACACCTTC.

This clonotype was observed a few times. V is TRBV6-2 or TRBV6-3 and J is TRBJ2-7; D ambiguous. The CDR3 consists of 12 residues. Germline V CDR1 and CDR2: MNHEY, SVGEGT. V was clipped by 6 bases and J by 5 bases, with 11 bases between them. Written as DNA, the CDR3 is TGTGCCAGCAGAGACCCCCCCCACGAGCAGTACTTC. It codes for CASRDPPHEQYF.

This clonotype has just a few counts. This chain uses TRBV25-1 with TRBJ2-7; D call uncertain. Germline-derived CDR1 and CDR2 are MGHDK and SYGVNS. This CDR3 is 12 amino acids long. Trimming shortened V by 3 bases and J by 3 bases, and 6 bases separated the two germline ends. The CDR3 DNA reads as TGTGCCAGCAGTGACAAGTACTACGAGCAGTACTTC. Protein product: CASSDKYYEQYF.

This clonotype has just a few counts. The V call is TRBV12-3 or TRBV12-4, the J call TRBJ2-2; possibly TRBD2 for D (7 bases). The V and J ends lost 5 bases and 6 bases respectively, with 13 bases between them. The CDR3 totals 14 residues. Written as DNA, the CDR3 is TGTGCCAGCAGTAAAGGGGGGGTCCCCGGGGAGCTGTTTTTT. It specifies CASSKGGVPGELFF.

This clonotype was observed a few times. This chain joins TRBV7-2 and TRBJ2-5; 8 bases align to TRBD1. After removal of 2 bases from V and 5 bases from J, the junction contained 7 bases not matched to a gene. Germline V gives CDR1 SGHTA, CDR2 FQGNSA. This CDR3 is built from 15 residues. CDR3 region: CASSLRTGSGETQYF. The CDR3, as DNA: TGTGCCAGCAGCTTACGGACAGGGTCCGGGGAGACCCAGTACTTC.